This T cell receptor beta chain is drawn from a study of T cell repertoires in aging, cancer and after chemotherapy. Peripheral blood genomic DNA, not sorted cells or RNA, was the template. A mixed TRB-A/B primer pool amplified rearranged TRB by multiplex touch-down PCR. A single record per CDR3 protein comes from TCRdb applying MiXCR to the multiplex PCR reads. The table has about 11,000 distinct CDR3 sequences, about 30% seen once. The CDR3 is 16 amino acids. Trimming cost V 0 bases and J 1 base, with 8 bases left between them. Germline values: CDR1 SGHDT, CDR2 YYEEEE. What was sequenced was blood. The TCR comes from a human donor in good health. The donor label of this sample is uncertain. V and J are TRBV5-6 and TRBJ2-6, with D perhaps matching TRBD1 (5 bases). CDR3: CASSLAAGSGANVLTF. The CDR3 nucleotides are TGTGCCAGCAGCTTGGCCGCAGGGTCTGGGGCCAACGTCCTGACTTTC.